This paragraph covers one T cell receptor beta chain sequence. Its antigen is undetermined. Other nucleotide sequences from this sample produce the same CDR3. Trimming took 0 bases from V and 2 from J, leaving 12 bases between them. The CDR3 has 15 residues. Germline-derived CDR1 and CDR2 are SGDLS and YYNGEE. Samples underwent the assay at deep level. Profiled with immunoSEQ multiplex PCR; TCRdb holds only in-frame clones, not every one. The table has about 2,100,000 clones, 90% to 95% seen once. This entry comes from a study of shared clonotypes between healthy human individuals. Study background: A couple of female and a few male donors aged 18 to 49 were enrolled. Findings and limits, study-wide: Incompleteness in sorted-subset sequencing, despite large depth, was shown by rarefaction. Generally, estimated richness proved larger in naive subsets than it did in memory subsets.

Naive CD8 cells comprised CD45RO-negative, CCR7-positively selected cells, excluding terminally differentiated effector memory CD45RA+ cells. Sequenced material: naive CD8+ T cells from PBMCs. The J gene is TRBJ2-7, the V gene TRBV9; D is possibly TRBD2 (6 bases). The source is a man younger than 30 in good health. Some clones in this sample may be carry-over from other donors' samples. CDR3 bases: TGTGCCAGCAGCGTAGGCGCTAGCGCAACCTACGAGCAGTACTTC. Translation gives CASSVGASATYEQYF.